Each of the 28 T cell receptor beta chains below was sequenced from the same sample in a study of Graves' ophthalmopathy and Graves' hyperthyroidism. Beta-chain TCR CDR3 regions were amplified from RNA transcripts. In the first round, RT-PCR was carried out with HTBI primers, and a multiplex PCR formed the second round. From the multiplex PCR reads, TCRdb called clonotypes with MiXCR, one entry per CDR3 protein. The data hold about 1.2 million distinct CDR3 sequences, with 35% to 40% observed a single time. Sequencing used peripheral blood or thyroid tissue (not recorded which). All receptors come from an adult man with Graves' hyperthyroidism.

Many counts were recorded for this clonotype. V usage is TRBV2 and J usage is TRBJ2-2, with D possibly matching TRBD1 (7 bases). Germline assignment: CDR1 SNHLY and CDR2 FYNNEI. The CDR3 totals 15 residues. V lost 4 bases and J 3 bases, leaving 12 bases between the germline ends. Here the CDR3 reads CASSGQGGYTGELFF. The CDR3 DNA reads TGTGCCAGCAGTGGGCAGGGGGGTTACACCGGGGAGCTGTTTTTT.

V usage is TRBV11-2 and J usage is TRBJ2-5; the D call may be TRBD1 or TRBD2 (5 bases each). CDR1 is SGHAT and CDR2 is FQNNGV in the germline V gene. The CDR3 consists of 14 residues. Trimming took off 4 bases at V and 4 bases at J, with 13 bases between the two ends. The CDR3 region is CASSSRAGGETQYF. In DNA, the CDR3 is TGTGCCAGCAGCTCCAGGGCAGGAGGAGAGACCCAGTACTTC.

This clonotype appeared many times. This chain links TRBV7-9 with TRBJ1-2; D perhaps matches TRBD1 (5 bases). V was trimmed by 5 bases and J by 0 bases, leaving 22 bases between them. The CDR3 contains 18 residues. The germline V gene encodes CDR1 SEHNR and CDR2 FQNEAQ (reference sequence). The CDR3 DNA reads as TGTGCCAGCAGCCCGCACCTCCCGACAGAGCAAGCTAACTATGGCTACACCTTC. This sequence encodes CASSPHLPTEQANYGYTF.

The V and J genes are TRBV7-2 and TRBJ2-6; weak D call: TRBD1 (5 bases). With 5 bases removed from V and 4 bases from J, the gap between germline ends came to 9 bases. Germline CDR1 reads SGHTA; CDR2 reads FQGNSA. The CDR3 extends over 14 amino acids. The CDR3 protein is CASSRWTGANVLTF. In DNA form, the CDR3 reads TGTGCCAGCAGCCGCTGGACAGGGGCCAACGTCCTGACTTTC.

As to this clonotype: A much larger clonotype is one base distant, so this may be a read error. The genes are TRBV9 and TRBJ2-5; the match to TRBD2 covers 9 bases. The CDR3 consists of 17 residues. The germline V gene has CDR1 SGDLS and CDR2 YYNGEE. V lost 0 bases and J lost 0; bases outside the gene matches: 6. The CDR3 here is CASSVERLAGDQETQYF. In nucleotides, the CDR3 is TGTGCCAGCAGCGTAGAGAGATTAGCGGGGGACCAAGAGACCCAGTACTTC.

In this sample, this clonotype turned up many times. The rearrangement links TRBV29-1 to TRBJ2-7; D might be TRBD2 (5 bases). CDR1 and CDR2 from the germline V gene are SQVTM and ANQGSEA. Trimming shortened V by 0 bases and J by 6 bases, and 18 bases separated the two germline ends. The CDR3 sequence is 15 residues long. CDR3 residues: CSVEDPSLPGVEQYF. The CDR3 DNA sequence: TGCAGCGTTGAAGACCCCAGTCTACCCGGGGTCGAGCAGTACTTC.

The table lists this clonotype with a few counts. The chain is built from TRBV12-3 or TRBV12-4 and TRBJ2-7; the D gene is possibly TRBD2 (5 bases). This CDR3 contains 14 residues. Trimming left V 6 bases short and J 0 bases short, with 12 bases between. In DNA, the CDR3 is TGTGCCAGCAGGACCGGAGGCGCCTCCTACGAGCAGTACTTC. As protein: CASRTGGASYEQYF.

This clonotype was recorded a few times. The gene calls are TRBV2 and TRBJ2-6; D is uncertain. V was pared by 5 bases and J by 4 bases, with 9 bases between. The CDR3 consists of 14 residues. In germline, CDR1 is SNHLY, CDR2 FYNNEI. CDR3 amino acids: CASSYIPGANVLTF. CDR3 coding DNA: TGTGCCAGCAGTTACATCCCAGGGGCCAACGTCCTGACTTTC.

The CDR3 is CSVEDRGSDGNTIYF. CDR3 coding DNA: TGCAGCGTTGAAGATCGGGGTTCGGATGGAAACACCATATATTTT. V gene TRBV29-1 combines with J gene TRBJ1-3; D remains unclear. There are 15 residues in the CDR3. Deletions cut 0 bases from V and 3 bases from J, with 12 bases between. Germline V CDR1 and CDR2: SQVTM, ANQGSEA.

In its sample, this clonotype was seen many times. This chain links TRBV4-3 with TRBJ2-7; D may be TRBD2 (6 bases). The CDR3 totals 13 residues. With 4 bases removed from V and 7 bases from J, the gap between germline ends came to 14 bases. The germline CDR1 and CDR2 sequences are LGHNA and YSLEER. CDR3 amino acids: CASSPELAGEQYF. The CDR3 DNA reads TGCGCCAGCAGCCCCGAACTAGCAGGGGAGCAGTACTTC.

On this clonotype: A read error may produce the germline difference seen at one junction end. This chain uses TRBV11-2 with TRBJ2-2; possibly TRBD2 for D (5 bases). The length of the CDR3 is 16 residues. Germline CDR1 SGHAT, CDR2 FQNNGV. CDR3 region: CASSQVETAGAGELFF. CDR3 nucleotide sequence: TGCGCCAGCAGCCAAGTGGAAACTGCGGGCGCCGGGGAGCTGTTTTTT. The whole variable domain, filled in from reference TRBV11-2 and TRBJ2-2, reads EAGVAQSPRYKIIEKRQSVAFWCNPISGHATLYWYQQILGQGPKLLIQFQNNGVVDDSQLPKDRFSAERLKGVDSTLKIQPAKLEDSAVYLCASSQVETAGAGELFFGEGSRLTVL.

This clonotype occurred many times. The CDR3, as DNA: TGTGCCAGCAGCGGCAGGGTCGCGGACACTGAAGCTTTCTTT. It yields the protein CASSGRVADTEAFF. This chain links TRBV7-9 with TRBJ1-1; TRBD1 is a possible D gene (5 bases). V was shortened by 5 bases and J by 3 bases, with 13 bases between the two germline ends. Looked up from germline, CDR1 is SEHNR and CDR2 is FQNEAQ (reference sequence). The CDR3 contains 14 residues. Combining the CDR3 with reference TRBV7-9 and TRBJ1-1 gives the whole variable domain DTGVSQNPRHKITKRGQNVTFRCDPISEHNRLYWYRQTLGQGPEFLTYFQNEAQLEKSRLLSDRFSAERPKGSFSTLEIQRTEQGDSAMYLCASSGRVADTEAFFGQGTRLTVV.

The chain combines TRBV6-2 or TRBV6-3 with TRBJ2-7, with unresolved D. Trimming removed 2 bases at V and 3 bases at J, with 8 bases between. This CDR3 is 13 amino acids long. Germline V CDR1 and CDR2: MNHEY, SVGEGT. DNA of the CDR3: TGTGCCAGCAGTTACGTTCTAAGCTACGAGCAGTACTTC. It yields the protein CASSYVLSYEQYF.

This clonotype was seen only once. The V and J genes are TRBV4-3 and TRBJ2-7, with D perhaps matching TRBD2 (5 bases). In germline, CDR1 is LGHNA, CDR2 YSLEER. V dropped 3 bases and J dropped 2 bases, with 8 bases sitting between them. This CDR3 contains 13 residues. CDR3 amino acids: CASSQDFAYEQYF. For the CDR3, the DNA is TGCGCCAGCAGCCAGGACTTCGCCTACGAGCAGTACTTC.

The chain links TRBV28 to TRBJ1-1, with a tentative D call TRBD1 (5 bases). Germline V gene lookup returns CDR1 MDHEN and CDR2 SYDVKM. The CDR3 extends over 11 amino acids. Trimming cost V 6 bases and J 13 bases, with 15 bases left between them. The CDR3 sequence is CASRNQGEDFF. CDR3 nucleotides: TGTGCCAGCAGAAACCAAGGGGAGGATTTCTTT.

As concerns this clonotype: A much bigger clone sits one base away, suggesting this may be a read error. The CDR3 DNA reads TGTGCCAGCGGGGATGACAGGAGGTATCAGCCCCAGCATTTT. The encoded protein is CASGDDRRYQPQHF. The rearrangement links TRBV2 to TRBJ1-5; D is possibly TRBD1 (6 bases). Per the germline V gene, CDR1 is SNHLY and CDR2 is FYNNEI. The ends were cut back, 8 bases at V and 5 bases at J, with 16 bases in the middle. The CDR3 contains 14 residues.

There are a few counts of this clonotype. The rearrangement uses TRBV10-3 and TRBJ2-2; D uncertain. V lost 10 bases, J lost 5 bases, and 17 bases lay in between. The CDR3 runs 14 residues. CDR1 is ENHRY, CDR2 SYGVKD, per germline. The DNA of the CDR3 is TGTGCCAGCCGGTGGTCGGTGAAAACCGGGGAGCTGTTTTTT. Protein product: CASRWSVKTGELFF.

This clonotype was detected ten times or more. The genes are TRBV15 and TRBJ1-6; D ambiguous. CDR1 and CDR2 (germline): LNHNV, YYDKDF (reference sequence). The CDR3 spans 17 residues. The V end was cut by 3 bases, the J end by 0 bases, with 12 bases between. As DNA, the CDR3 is TGTGCCACCAGCAGTCTCGAACAGAGCTCCTATAATTCACCCCTCCACTTT. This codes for CATSSLEQSSYNSPLHF.

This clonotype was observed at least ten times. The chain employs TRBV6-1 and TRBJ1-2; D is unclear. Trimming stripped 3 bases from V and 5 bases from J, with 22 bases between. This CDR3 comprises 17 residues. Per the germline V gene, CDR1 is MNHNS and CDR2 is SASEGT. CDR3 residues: CASSESGLVTEPYGYTF. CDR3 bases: TGTGCCAGCAGTGAGAGCGGATTGGTGACCGAGCCGTATGGCTACACCTTC.

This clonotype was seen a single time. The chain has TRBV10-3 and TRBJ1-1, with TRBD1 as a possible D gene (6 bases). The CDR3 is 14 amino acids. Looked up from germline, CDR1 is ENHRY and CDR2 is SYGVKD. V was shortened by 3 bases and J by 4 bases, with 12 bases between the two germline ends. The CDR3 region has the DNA TGTGCCATCAGTGAAGGCGGGGGGCGCACTGAAGCTTTCTTT. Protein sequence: CAISEGGGRTEAFF.

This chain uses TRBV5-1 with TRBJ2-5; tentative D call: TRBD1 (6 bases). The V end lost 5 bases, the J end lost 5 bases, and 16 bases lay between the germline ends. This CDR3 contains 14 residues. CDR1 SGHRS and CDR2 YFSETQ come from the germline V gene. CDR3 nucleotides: TGCGCCAGCAGACCCGGGACAACCGGTGAGACCCAGTACTTC. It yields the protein CASRPGTTGETQYF. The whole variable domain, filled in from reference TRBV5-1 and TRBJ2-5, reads KAGVTQTPRYLIKTRGQQVTLSCSPISGHRSVSWYQQTPGQGLQFLFEYFSETQRNKGNFPGRFSGRQFSNSRSEMNVSTLELGDSALYLCASRPGTTGETQYFGPGTRLLVL.

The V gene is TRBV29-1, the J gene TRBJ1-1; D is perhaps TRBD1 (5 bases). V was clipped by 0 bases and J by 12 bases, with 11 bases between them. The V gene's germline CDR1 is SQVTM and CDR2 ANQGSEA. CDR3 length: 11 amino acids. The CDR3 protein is CSVEDRRGPFF. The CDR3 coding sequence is TGCAGCGTTGAAGATAGGAGGGGACCTTTCTTT.

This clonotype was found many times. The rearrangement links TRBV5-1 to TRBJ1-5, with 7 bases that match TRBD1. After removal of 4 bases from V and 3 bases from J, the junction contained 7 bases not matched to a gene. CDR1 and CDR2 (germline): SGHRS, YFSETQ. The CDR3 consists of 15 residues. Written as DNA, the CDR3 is TGCGCCAGCAGCCCGACAGGGAGGGACAATCAGCCCCAGCATTTT. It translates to CASSPTGRDNQPQHF.

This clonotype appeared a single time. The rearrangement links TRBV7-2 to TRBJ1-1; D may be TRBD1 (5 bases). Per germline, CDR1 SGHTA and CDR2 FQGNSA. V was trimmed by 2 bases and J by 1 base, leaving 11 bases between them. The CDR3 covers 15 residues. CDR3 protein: CASSLRGYGNTEAFF. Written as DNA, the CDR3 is TGTGCCAGCAGCTTAAGGGGATACGGGAACACTGAAGCTTTCTTT.

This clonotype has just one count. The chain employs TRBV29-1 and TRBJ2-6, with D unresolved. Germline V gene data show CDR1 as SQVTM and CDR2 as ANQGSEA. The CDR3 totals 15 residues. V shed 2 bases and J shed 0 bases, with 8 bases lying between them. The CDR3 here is CSVERITSGANVLTF. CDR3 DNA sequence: TGCAGCGTTGAAAGGATTACCTCTGGGGCCAACGTCCTGACTTTC.

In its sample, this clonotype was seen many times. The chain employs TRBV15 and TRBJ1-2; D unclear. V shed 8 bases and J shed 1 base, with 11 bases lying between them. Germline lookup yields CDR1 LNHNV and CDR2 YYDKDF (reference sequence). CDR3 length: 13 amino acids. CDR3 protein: CATSALGNYGYTF. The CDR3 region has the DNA TGTGCCACCTCAGCCCTGGGTAACTATGGCTACACCTTC.

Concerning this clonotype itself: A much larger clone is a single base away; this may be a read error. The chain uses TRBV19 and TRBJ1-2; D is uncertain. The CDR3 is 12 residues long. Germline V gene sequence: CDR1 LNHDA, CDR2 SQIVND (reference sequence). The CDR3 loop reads CASSMSRFGCTF. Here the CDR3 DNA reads TGTGCCAGTAGTATGTCCAGGTTTGGCTGCACCTTC.

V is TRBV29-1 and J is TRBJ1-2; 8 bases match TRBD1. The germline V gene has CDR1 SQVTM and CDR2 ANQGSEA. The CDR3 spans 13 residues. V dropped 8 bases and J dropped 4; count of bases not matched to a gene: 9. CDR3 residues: CSYGQGRGYGYTF. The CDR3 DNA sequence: TGCAGCTATGGACAGGGAAGGGGCTATGGCTACACCTTC.